Each of the 6 T cell receptor beta chains below was sequenced from the same sample in a study of T cell responses to AZD1222 COVID-19 vaccine (dated by TCRdb to the early 2020s). Libraries were built with the immunoSEQ multiplex PCR assay. Sourced from immuneACCESS, this table was stored by TCRdb with only in-frame sequences that have V and J called. A share of the clones is absent; for the studies checked, an unresolved V gene accounts for under half, and the remainder has no known explanation. Within this sample are over 110,000 clones, with around 90% of them counted one time only. The ten largest clones add up to about 3% of the sample. This specimen's time point label, per the study, means: baseline before first vaccination. This specimen consisted of peripheral blood, obtained on day 0 of AZD1222 vaccination. Receptors were obtained from an adult in good health.

This clone was detected only a few times. Other DNA sequences within the sample encode an identical CDR3. This chain links TRBV9 with TRBJ1-5; D remains unclear. Germline CDR1 SGDLS, CDR2 YYNGEE. V was pared by 0 bases and J by 0 bases, with 4 bases between. The CDR3 has 14 residues. The CDR3 nucleotides read TGTGCCAGCAGCGTAGGGAATAGCAATCAGCCCCAGCATTTT. It encodes CASSVGNSNQPQHF. The full variable domain, rest sourced from reference TRBV9 and TRBJ1-5, is DSGVTQTPKHLITATGQRVTLRCSPRSGDLSVYWYQQSLDQGLQFLIQYYNGEERAKGNILERFSAQQFPDLHSELNLSSLELGDSALYFCASSVGNSNQPQHFGDGTRLSIL.

CDR3 coding DNA: TGCAGTGCTAGAGATGGCGGGACCCAGTACTTC. Encoded protein: CSARDGGTQYF. The chain uses TRBV20-1 and TRBJ2-5; D remains unclear. Germline CDR1 reads DFQATT; CDR2 reads SNEGSKA (reference sequence). With 0 bases removed from V and 7 bases from J, the gap between germline ends came to 6 bases. The CDR3 spans 11 residues.

This chain links TRBV18 with TRBJ1-2, with D maybe TRBD1 (5 bases). Trimming pared 0 bases from V and 4 bases from J, leaving 6 bases between. The germline gives CDR1 KGHSH, CDR2 LQKENI. The CDR3 length is 13 residues. The CDR3 spells CASSPPGGYGYTF. The CDR3 region has the DNA TGTGCCAGCTCACCACCGGGGGGCTATGGCTACACCTTC.

The J gene is TRBJ2-7, the V gene TRBV3-1 (or the pseudogene TRBV3-2); D gene ambiguous. The CDR3 covers 15 residues. V was cut by 0 bases and J by 0 bases, with 9 bases left in between. Germline CDR1 and CDR2: LGHDT and YNNKEL (reference sequence). The CDR3 region is CASSQDTGRSYEQYF. CDR3 bases: TGTGCCAGCAGCCAAGATACTGGCCGCTCCTACGAGCAGTACTTC.

V gene TRBV19 combines with J gene TRBJ2-1, with D possibly TRBD2 on 5 matching bases. CDR3 length: 15 residues. Trimming pared 10 bases from V and 0 bases from J, leaving 16 bases between. Germline CDR1 is LNHDA and CDR2 is SQIVND (reference sequence). The CDR3 loop reads CATSPTAFSYNEQFF. The DNA for the CDR3 is TGTGCCACTAGCCCCACGGCTTTCTCCTACAATGAGCAGTTCTTC.

The chain couples TRBV6-5 to TRBJ2-2; no definite D call. Trimming pared 5 bases from V and 2 bases from J, leaving 9 bases between. The germline CDR1 and CDR2 sequences are MNHEY and SVGAGI. The CDR3 spans 14 residues. The CDR3 sequence is CASSPTTNTGELFF. The CDR3 region has the DNA TGTGCCAGCAGTCCTACTACTAACACCGGGGAGCTGTTTTTT.